This T cell receptor (beta chain) was observed in a study of T cell changes during pregnancy in multiple sclerosis. Clones were sequenced by immunoSEQ multiplex PCR, and TCRdb holds only the in-frame ones, with some missing. The data contain about 47,000 clones, roughly 92% of them singletons. V was clipped by 5 bases and J by 2 bases, with 19 bases between them. The CDR3 has 16 amino acids. Germline V CDR1 and CDR2: SGHAT, FQNNGV. This clone is a singleton in its sample. The sequenced sample was peripheral blood, obtained after pregnancy. The chain joins TRBV11-2 to TRBJ2-7; perhaps TRBD2 as D (5 bases). This sequence was found in a female donor with multiple sclerosis, enrolled in a pregnancy study. CDR3 protein: CASSPQLTIPPYEQYF. The CDR3 nucleotides are TGTGCCAGCAGCCCACAACTGACTATACCCCCCTACGAGCAGTACTTC.